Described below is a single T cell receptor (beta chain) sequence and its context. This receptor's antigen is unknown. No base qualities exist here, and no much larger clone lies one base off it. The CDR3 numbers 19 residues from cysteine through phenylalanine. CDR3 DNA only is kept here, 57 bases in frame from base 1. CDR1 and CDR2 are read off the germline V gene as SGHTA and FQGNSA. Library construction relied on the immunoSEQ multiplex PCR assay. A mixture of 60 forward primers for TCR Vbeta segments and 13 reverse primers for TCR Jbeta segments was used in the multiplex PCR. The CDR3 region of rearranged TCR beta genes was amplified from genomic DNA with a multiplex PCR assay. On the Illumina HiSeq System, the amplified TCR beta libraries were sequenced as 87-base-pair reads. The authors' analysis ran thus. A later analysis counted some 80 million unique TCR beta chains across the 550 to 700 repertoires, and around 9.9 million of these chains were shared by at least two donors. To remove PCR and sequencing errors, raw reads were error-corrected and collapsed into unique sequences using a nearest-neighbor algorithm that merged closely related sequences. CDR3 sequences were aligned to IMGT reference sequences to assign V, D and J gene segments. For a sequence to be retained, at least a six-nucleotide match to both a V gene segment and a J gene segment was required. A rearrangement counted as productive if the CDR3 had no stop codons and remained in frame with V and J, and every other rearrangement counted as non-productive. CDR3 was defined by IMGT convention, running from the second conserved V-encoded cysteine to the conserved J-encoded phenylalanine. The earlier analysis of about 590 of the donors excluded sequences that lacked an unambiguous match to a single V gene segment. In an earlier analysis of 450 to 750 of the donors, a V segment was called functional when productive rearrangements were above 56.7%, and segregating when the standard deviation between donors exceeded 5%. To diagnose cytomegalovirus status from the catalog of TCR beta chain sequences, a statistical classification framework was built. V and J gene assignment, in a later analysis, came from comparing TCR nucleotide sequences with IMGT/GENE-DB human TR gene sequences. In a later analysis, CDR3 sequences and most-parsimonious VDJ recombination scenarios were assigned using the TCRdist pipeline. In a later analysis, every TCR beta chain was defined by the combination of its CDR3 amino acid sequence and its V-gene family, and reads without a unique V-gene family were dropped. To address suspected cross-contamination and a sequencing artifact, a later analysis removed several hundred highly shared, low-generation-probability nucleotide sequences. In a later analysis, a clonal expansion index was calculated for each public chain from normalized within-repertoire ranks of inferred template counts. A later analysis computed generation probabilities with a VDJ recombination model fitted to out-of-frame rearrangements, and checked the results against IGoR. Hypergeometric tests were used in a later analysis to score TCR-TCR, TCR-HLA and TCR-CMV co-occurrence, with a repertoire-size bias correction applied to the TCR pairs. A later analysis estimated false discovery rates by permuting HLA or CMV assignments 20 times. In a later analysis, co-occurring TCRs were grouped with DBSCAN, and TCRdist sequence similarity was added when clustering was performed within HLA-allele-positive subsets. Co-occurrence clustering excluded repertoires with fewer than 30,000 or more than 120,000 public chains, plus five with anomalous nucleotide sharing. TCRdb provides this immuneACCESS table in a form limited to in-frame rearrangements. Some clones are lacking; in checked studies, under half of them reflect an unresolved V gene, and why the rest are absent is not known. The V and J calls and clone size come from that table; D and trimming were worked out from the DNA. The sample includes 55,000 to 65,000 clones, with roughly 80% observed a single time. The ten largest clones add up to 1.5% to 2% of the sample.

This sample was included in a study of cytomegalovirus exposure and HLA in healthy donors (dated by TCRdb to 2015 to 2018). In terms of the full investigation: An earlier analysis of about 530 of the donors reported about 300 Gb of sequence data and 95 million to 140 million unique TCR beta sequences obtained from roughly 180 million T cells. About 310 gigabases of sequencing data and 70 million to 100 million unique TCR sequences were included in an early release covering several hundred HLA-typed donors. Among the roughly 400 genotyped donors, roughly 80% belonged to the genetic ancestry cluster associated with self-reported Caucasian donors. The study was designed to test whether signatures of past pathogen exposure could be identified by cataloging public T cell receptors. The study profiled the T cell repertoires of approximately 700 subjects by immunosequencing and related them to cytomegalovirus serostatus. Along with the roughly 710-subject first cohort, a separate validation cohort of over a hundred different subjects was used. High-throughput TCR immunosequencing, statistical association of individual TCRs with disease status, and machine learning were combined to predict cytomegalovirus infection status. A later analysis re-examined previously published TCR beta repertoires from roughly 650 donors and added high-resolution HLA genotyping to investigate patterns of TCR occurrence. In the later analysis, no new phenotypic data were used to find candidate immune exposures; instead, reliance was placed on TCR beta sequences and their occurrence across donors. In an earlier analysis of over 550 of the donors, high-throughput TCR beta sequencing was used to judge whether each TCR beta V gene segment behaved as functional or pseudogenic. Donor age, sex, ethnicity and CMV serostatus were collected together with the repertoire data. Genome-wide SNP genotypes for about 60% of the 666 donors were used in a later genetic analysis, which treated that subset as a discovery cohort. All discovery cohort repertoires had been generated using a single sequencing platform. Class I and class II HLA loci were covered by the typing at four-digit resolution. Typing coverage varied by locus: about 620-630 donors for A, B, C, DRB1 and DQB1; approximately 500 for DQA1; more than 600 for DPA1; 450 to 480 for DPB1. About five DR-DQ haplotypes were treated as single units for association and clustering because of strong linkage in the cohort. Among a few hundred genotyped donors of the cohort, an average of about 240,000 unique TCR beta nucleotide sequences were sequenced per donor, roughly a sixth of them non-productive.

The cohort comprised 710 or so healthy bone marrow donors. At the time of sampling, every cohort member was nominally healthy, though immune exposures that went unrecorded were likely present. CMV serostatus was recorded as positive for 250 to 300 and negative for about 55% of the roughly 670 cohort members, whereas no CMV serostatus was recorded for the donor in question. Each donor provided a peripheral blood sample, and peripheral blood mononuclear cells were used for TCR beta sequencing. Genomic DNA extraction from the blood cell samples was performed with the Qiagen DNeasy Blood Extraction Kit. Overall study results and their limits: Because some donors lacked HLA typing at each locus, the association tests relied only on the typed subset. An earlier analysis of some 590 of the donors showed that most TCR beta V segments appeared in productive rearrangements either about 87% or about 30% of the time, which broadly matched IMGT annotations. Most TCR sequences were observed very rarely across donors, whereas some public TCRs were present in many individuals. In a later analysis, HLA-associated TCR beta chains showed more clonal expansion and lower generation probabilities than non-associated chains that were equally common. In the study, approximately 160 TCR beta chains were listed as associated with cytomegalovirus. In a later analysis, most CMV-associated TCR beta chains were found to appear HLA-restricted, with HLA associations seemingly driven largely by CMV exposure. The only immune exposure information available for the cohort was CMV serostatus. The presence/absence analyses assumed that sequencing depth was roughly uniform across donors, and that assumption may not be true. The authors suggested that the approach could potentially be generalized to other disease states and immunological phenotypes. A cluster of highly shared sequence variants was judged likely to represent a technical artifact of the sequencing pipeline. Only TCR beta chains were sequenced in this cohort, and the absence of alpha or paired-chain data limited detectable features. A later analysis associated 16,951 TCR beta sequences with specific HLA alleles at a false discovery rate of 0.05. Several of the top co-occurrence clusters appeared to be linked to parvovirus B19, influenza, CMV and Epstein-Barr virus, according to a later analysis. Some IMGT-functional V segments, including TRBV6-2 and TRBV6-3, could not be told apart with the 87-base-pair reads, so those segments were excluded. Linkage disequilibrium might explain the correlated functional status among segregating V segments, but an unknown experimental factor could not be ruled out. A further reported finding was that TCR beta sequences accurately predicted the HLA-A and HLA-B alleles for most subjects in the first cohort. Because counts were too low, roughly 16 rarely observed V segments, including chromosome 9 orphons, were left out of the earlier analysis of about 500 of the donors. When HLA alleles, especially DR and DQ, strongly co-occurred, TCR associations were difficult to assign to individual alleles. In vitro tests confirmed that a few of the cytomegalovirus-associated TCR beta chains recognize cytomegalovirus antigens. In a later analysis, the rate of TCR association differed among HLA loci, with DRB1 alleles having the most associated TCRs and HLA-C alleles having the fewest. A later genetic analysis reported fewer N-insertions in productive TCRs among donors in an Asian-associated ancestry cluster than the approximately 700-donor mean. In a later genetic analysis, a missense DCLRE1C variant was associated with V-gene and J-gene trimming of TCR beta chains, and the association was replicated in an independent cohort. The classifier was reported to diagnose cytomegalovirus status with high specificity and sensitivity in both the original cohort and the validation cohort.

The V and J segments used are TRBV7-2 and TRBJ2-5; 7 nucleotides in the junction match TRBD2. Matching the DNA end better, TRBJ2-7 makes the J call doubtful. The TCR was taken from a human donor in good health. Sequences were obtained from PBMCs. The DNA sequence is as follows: TGTGCCAGCAGCTTAGTCTGGGCTAGCGGATCAAGAGAATCCTACGAGCAGTACTTC. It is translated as CASSLVWASGSRESYEQYF.